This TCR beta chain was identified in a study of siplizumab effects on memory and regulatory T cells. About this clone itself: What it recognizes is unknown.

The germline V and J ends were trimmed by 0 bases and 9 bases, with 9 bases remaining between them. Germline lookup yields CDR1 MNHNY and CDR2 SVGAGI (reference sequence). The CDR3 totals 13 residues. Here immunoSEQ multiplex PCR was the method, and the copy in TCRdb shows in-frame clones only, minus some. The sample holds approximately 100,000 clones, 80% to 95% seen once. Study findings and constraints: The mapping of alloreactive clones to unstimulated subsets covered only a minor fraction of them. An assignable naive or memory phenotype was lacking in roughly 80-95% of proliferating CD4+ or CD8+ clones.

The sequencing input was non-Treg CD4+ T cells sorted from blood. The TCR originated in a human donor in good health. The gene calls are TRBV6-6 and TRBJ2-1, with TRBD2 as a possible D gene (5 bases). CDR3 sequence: CASSYSGRSEQFF. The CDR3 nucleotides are TGTGCCAGCAGTTACTCAGGGAGATCTGAGCAGTTCTTC.